This T cell receptor (beta chain) was sequenced in a study of CD8 T cells in Susac syndrome. Random hexamers served to reverse transcribe about 0.5 to 1 ug RNA. MiXCR, applied by TCRdb to the immunoSEQ multiplex PCR reads, yields one record per CDR3 protein. The sample gives 170,000 or so distinct CDR3 sequences, about 96% of which show up once; around 0.12% is in the top ten. The germline V gene has CDR1 SGHAT and CDR2 FQDESV (reference sequence). CDR3 length: 15 residues. V was cut by 5 bases and J by 4 bases, with 14 bases left in between. Study-wide findings and caveats: The authors found no clonal expansion in Susac syndrome CD4+ T cell repertoires.

In regard to this clonotype: Its antigen is not identified.

The chain uses TRBV11-1 and TRBJ2-2; possible D gene TRBD1, 5 bases. Source material: CD4+ T cells from PBMCs. The origin of this receptor is a human donor with Susac syndrome. For the CDR3, the DNA is TGTGCCAGCAGCCCTCGCAGGGTGGGCACCGGGGAGCTGTTTTTT. It codes for CASSPRRVGTGELFF. The full variable domain, in which reference TRBV11-1 and TRBJ2-2 provide the parts outside the CDR3, is EAEVAQSPRYKITEKSQAVAFWCDPISGHATLYWYRQILGQGPELLVQFQDESVVDDSQLPKDRFSAERLKGVDSTLKIQPAELGDSAMYLCASSPRRVGTGELFFGEGSRLTVL.